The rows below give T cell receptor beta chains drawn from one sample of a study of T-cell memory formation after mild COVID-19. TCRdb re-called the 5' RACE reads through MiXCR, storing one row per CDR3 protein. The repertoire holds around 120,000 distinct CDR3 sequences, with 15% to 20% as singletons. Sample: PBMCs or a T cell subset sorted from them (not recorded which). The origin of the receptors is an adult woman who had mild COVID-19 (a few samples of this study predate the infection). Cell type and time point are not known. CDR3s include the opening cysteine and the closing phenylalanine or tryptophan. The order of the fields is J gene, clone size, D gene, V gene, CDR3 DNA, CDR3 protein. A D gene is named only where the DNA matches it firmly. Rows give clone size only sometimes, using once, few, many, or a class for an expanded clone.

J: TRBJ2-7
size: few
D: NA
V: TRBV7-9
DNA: TGTGCCAGCAGCTCCGACAGAGGATCCCCCTACGAGCAGTACTTC
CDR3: CASSSDRGSPYEQYF

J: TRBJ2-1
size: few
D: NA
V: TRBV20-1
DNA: TGCAGTGCTGCCGGGGGCGGCGTAGAGCAGTTCTTC
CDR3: CSAAGGGVEQFF

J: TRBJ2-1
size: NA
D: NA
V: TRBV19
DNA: TGTGCCAGTAGTATATTAACGGTAGGGAATGAGCAGTTCTTC
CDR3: CASSILTVGNEQFF

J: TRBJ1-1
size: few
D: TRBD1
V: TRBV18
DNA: TGTGCCAGCTCACCTGGACAGGGTGGGAACACTGAAGCTTTCTTT
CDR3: CASSPGQGGNTEAFF

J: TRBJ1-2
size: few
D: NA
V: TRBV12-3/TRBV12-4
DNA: TGTGCCAGCAGTCCCCAAGGGTCCCCCCGGGGAGGCTACACCTTC
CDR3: CASSPQGSPRGGYTF

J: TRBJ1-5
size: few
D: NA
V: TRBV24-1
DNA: TGTGCCACCAGTGATACCGGGAATGGCAATCAGCCCCAGCATTTT
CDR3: CATSDTGNGNQPQHF

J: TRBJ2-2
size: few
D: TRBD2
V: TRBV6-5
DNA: TGTGCCAGCAGCATTTACGGACTAGCGGGATTGAACACCGGGGAGCTGTTTTTT
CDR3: CASSIYGLAGLNTGELFF

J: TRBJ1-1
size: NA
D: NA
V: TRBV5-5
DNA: TGTGCCAGCAGCTCGGGGAGGAACACTGAAGCTTTCTTT
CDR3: CASSSGRNTEAFF

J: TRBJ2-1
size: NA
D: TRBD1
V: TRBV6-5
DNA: TGTGCCAGCAGTCAACTCGGGACAGCCGGCTCCTACAATGAGCAGTTCTTC
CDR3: CASSQLGTAGSYNEQFF

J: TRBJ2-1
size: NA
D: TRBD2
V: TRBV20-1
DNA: TGCAGTGCTGAACGCGGGAGAGGTATTAGGAATGAGCAGTTCTTC
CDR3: CSAERGRGIRNEQFF

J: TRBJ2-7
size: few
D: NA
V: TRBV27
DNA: TGTGCCAGCAGTCCGTACACAGCTAACGAGCAGTACTTC
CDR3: CASSPYTANEQYF

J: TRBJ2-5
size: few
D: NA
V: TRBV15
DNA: TGTGCCACCAGCATTGGGGGACAGCGGGAAGAGACCCAGTACTTC
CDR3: CATSIGGQREETQYF

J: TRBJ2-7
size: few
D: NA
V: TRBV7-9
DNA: TGTGCCAGCAGCTTCGTCTCATTAGGCGAGCAGTACTTC
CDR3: CASSFVSLGEQYF

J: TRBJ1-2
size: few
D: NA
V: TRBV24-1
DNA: TGTGCCACCAGTGGACCCGAGGCAGGGATGCCTAACTATGGCTACACCTTC
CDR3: CATSGPEAGMPNYGYTF

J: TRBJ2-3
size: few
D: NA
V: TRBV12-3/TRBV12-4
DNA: TGTGCCAGCAGTTCGGTATTGGGGCCTACCACAGATACGCAGTATTTT
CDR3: CASSSVLGPTTDTQYF

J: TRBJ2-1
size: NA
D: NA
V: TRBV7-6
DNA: TGTGCCAGCAGCTTAGTTACCACGAATGAGCAGTTCTTC
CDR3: CASSLVTTNEQFF

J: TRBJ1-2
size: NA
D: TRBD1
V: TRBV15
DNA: TGTGCCACCAGCAGAGCCGGGACAGGGATAAGCTACACCTTC
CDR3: CATSRAGTGISYTF

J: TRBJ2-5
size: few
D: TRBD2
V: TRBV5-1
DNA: TGCGCCAGCAGCTTGGGACTAGCGGGAGAGACCCAGTACTTC
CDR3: CASSLGLAGETQYF

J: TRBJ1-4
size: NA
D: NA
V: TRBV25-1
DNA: TGTGCCAGCAGTGAATCAGCAGTCTTAGAAGAAAAACTGTTTTTT
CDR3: CASSESAVLEEKLFF

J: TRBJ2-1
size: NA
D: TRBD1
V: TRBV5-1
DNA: TGCGCCAGCAGCGTATACAGGGGTTCCTACAATGAGCAGTTCTTC
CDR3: CASSVYRGSYNEQFF

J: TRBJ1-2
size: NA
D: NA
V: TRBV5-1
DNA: TGCGCCAGCAGTCGATGGGCAGGAGATGGCTACACCTTC
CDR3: CASSRWAGDGYTF

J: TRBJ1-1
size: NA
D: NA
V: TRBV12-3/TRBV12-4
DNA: TGTGCCAGCAGCCCAGAAGGGTTTCCCGTTATGAACACTGAAGCTTTCTTT
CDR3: CASSPEGFPVMNTEAFF

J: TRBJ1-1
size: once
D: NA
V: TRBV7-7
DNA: TGTGCCAGCAGCCTCAACGTCCCTCAAGCTTTCTTT
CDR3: CASSLNVPQAFF

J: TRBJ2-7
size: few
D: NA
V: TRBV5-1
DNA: TGCGCCAGCAGCTTGGTCCCCGCCGCAGCTGAGCAGTACTTC
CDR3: CASSLVPAAAEQYF

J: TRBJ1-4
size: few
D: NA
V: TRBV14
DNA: TGTGCCAGCAGCCAAGTTTCCCCAACTAATGAAAAACTGTTTTTT
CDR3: CASSQVSPTNEKLFF

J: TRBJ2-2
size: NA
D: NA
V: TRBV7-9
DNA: TGTGCCAGCAGCTTAGATTTGATGACGGGCACCGGGGAGCTGTTTTTT
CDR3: CASSLDLMTGTGELFF

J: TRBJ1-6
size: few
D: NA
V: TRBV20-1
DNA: TGCAGTGCTAGACCTTCCGGTAATAATTCACCCCTCCACTTT
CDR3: CSARPSGNNSPLHF

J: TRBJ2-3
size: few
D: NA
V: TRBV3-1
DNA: TGTGCCAGCAAAACCGACAGCGGGACAGATACGCAGTATTTT
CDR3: CASKTDSGTDTQYF

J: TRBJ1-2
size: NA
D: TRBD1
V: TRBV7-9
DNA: TGTGCCAGCAGCCCGACAGGGGCAGGCTATGGCTACACCTTC
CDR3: CASSPTGAGYGYTF

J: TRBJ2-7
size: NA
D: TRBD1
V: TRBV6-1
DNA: TGTGCCACCGTTATCGGGGACAGCTCCTACGAGCAGTACTTC
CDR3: CATVIGDSSYEQYF

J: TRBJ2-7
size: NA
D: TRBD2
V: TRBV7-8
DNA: TGTGCCAGCAGCTTTAGAACTAGCGGGAGTCGGGAGCAGTACTTC
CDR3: CASSFRTSGSREQYF

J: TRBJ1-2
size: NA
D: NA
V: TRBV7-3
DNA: TGTGCCAGCAGCTTAGGCGACTGGGGGGATGGCTACACCTTC
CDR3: CASSLGDWGDGYTF

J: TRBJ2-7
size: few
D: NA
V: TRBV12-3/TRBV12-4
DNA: TGTGCCAGCAGTTTAGTAGGGGGTTTTTACGAGCAGTACTTC
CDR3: CASSLVGGFYEQYF

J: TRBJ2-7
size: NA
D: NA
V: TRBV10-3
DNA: TGTGCCTCATCGACGAGGGGCGGGTTCTCCTACGAGCAGTACTTC
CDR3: CASSTRGGFSYEQYF

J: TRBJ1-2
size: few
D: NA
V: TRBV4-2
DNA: TGTGCCAGCAGCCAAGATCCCCCGGAAGGGTCCGGCTACACCTTC
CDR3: CASSQDPPEGSGYTF

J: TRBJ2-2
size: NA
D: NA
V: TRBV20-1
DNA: TGCAGTGCTAGGGATTCAGGCCAGCCATGGGACACCGGGGAGCTGTTTTTT
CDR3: CSARDSGQPWDTGELFF

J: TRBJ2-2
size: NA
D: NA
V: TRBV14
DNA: TGTGCCAGCAGCCAACAGCGGACAAACACCGGGGAGCTGTTTTTT
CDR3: CASSQQRTNTGELFF

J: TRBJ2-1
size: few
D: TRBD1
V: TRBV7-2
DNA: TGTGCCAGCAGCTTAGGGCGACAGGGCCTGAATGAGCAGTTCTTC
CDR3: CASSLGRQGLNEQFF

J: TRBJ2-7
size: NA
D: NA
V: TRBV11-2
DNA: TGTGCCAGCACCCCGGGGGCCGGACCCTACGAGCAGTACTTC
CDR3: CASTPGAGPYEQYF

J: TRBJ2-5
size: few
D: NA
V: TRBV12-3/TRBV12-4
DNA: TGTGCCAGCAGTCTCCCCGCGACAGTGACCATGGATGGGGAGACCCAGTACTTC
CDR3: CASSLPATVTMDGETQYF